The sequence of this T cell receptor (beta chain) was determined in a study of blood T cells in healthy people across ages. This CDR3 is built from 15 residues. CDR1 is SGHDN, CDR2 FVKESK, per germline. The V and J ends lost 4 bases and 1 base respectively, with 13 bases between them. Whole-study findings and limits: It was the long-lived donors that had more naive CD4+ cells and higher diversity than aged donors.

Then a second PCR, running about 6 to 11 cycles, was carried out with a sample-barcoded 5' primer and a J-beta primer mix. MiXCR, run by TCRdb on the 5' RACE reads, gives a single entry per CDR3 protein. The sample lists some 550,000 distinct CDR3 sequences; more than 45% were seen once. For this clonotype: Its antigen is not known.

The source is an elderly man in good health. The sequenced sample was blood. The chain uses TRBV14 and TRBJ1-2, with D unclear. This CDR3 reads CASSPNPHLNYGYTF. The CDR3, as DNA: TGTGCCAGCAGCCCCAACCCCCACCTTAACTATGGCTACACCTTC.